A single sample gave rise to the 23 T cell receptor beta chains below, sequenced in a study of blood T cell repertoires in COVID-19. The repertoire was sequenced with immunoSEQ multiplex PCR; TCRdb's copy has only in-frame clones and lacks some. The sample has under 80,000 clones, around 77% seen once; the top ten hold roughly a fifth. Sample: peripheral blood. The receptor set was obtained from a man older than 75 with active or convalescent COVID-19.

A few counts support this clone. This chain links TRBV11-2 with TRBJ2-1, with 8 bases fitting TRBD2. Trimming at V came to 1 base and at J to 5 bases, leaving 1 base not matched to a gene. The germline CDR1 and CDR2 sequences are SGHAT and FQNNGV. This CDR3 is 14 amino acids long. CDR3 in amino acids: CASSLGGGNNEQFF. The DNA of the CDR3 is TGTGCCAGCAGCTTAGGCGGGGGGAACAATGAGCAGTTCTTC.

This clone occurred a few times. This chain uses TRBV21-1 with TRBJ2-7; the tabulated D call, TRBD1, remains unverified against the DNA. TRBV21-1 is listed as a pseudogene. The CDR3 has 16 amino acids. The CDR3 DNA is TGTGCCAGCAGCAAAGGCCCCGGGACAGGGGTGTACGAGCAGTACTTC. Its translation is CASSKGPGTGVYEQYF.

This clone was observed a handful of times. The chain employs TRBV6-2 or TRBV6-3 and TRBJ2-7; D is uncertain. The CDR3 totals 12 residues. CDR1 is MNHEY and CDR2 is SVGEGT in the germline V gene. V shed 3 bases and J shed 3 bases, with 6 bases lying between them. The CDR3 nucleotides are TGTGCCAGCAGTTATTACAGCTACGAGCAGTACTTC. Its protein product is CASSYYSYEQYF.

V gene TRBV6-5 combines with J gene TRBJ1-6; TRBD1 aligns across 11 bases. Losses at the gene ends were 2 bases for V and 10 bases for J; bases not matched to a gene: 1. The CDR3 has 14 residues. In germline, CDR1 is MNHEY, CDR2 SVGAGI. The CDR3 DNA sequence: TGTGCCAGCAGTTACGGGGACAGGGGGTCACCCCTCCACTTT. Encoded protein: CASSYGDRGSPLHF.

For the CDR3, the DNA is TGTGCCAGCAGTACCGGGACAGGGTCAACAGATACGCAGTATTTT. Protein sequence: CASSTGTGSTDTQYF. This chain joins TRBV25-1 and TRBJ2-3; 9 nucleotides line up with TRBD1. The CDR3 runs 15 residues. CDR1 and CDR2 from the germline V gene are MGHDK and SYGVNS. Trimming took 5 bases from V and 3 from J; bases not matched to a gene: 6.

The V call is TRBV30, the J call TRBJ2-1; 10 bases line up with TRBD2. Germline loops: CDR1 GTSNPN, CDR2 SVGIG (reference sequence). CDR3 length: 16 amino acids. V was clipped by 3 bases and J by 0 bases; unmatched bases: 5. The CDR3 here is CAWRRLAGVSYNEQFF. CDR3 DNA: TGTGCCTGGAGGCGTCTAGCGGGGGTCTCCTACAATGAGCAGTTCTTC.

This clone showed up many times. Other nucleotide sequences from this sample produce the same CDR3. This chain links TRBV12-3 or TRBV12-4 with TRBJ1-3; TRBD1 matches at 7 bases. The trim removed 10 bases at V and 1 base at J, leaving 4 bases unmatched. The CDR3 extends over 13 amino acids. As DNA, the CDR3 is TGTGCCACCTCAGGGGGATCTGGAAACACCATATATTTT. The encoded protein is CATSGGSGNTIYF.

The V gene is TRBV2, the J gene TRBJ2-7; D uncertain. V lost 6 bases to trimming and J lost 3 bases, with 6 bases between them. CDR1 SNHLY and CDR2 FYNNEI come from the germline V gene. The CDR3 contains 11 residues. DNA for the CDR3: TGTGCCAGCAGGCTAAACTACGAGCAGTACTTC. Translating gives CASRLNYEQYF.

This clone was counted at least ten times. V gene TRBV7-9 combines with J gene TRBJ2-5; TRBD2 matches at 11 bases. The CDR3 runs 16 residues. The V and J ends lost 5 bases and 2 bases, in that order; junction bases with no gene match: 7. CDR1 and CDR2 from the germline V gene are SEHNR and FQNEAQ (reference sequence). The CDR3 DNA reads TGTGCCAGCAGCCCTCCGGGACTAGCGGAACAAGAGACCCAGTACTTC. It codes for CASSPPGLAEQETQYF.

The chain recombines TRBV29-1 with TRBJ1-2; 11 nucleotides agree with TRBD1. This CDR3 contains 14 residues. Germline trimming cut 5 bases from V and 6 bases from J; bases unmatched to any gene: 8. Germline-derived CDR1 and CDR2 are SQVTM and ANQGSEA. The CDR3 DNA reads as TGCAGCGTTACTCGGACAGGGGGCCGTCATGGCTACACCTTC. It is translated as CSVTRTGGRHGYTF.

The rearrangement links TRBV4-1 to TRBJ2-1, with D hard to call. This CDR3 has 14 amino acids. The germline V and J ends were trimmed by 0 bases and 10 bases, with 13 bases remaining between them. Per the germline V gene, CDR1 is MGHRA and CDR2 is YSYEKL. The CDR3 DNA is TGCGCCAGCAGCCAAGATTCGGCAGTGCGGGAGCAGTTCTTC. Translating gives CASSQDSAVREQFF.

The chain carries TRBV10-3 and TRBJ1-2; 8 positions match TRBD1. The CDR3 covers 16 residues. CDR1 ENHRY and CDR2 SYGVKD come from the germline V gene. The V gene end was trimmed by 2 bases and the J gene end by 2 bases; junction bases not matched to a gene: 7. The CDR3 reads CAISERTGGVNYGYTF. DNA for the CDR3: TGTGCCATCAGTGAGAGAACAGGGGGGGTAAACTATGGCTACACCTTC.

The chain has TRBV5-8 and TRBJ2-5; 7 bases are a match to TRBD1. Germline loops: CDR1 SGHTS, CDR2 YDEGEE. J was trimmed by 3 bases and V by 4 bases; bases with no gene match: 6. The CDR3 runs to 14 residues. CDR3 DNA sequence: TGTGCCAGCAGCCGGTGGGACAGCAAAGAGACCCAGTACTTC. It specifies CASSRWDSKETQYF.

The rearrangement uses TRBV7-9 and TRBJ1-1, with TRBD1 as a possible D gene (5 bases). The CDR3 length is 15 residues. Germline loops: CDR1 SEHNR, CDR2 FQNEAQ (reference sequence). V lost 5 bases to trimming and J lost 3 bases, with 16 bases between them. CDR3 in amino acids: CASSHRGGVYTEAFF. The CDR3 DNA sequence: TGTGCCAGCAGCCACCGCGGAGGGGTCTACACTGAAGCTTTCTTT.

The CDR3 sequence: CASIFDGGSGETQYF. The DNA for the CDR3 is TGTGCCAGCATTTTCGATGGTGGGAGTGGGGAGACCCAGTACTTC. J is TRBJ2-5 and V is TRBV25-1; weak D call: TRBD2 (5 bases). The CDR3 covers 15 residues. Trimming took off 7 bases at V and 5 bases at J, with 20 bases between the two ends. Germline CDR1 is MGHDK and CDR2 is SYGVNS.

The chain carries TRBV14 and TRBJ1-4, with D possibly being TRBD1 (6 bases). Trimming pared 1 base from V and 2 bases from J, leaving 11 bases between. The CDR3 contains 16 residues. The germline CDR1 and CDR2 sequences are SGHDN and FVKESK. Written as DNA, the CDR3 is TGTGCCAGCAGCCAAGCAAGGGGGGGCACTAATGAAAAACTGTTTTTT. Its translation is CASSQARGGTNEKLFF.

The rearrangement uses TRBV4-2 and TRBJ2-1; 9 bases align to TRBD2. The germline CDR1 and CDR2 sequences are LGHNA and YNFKEQ. This CDR3 spans 15 amino acids. Trimming cost V 2 bases and J 11 bases; bases outside gene matches: 10. The CDR3 sequence: CASSQYQREVTKQFF. The CDR3 DNA follows: TGTGCCAGCAGCCAATATCAGCGGGAGGTGACCAAGCAGTTCTTC.

The rearrangement joins TRBV5-4 to TRBJ1-1; 7 nucleotides agree with TRBD1. J gave up 0 bases and V 7 bases, and 9 bases lay outside the gene matches. The CDR3 consists of 15 residues. Per germline, CDR1 SGHNT and CDR2 YYREEE (reference sequence). The CDR3 protein is CASGTGAHMNTEAFF. The CDR3 DNA is TGTGCCAGCGGCACAGGGGCTCACATGAACACTGAAGCTTTCTTT.

The chain carries TRBV29-1 and TRBJ2-4; tentative D call: TRBD2 (6 bases). V lost 4 bases, J lost 0 bases, and 10 bases lay in between. Germline V gene sequence: CDR1 SQVTM, CDR2 ANQGSEA. The CDR3 totals 14 residues. CDR3: CSVGSGLAKNIQYF. CDR3 DNA sequence: TGCAGCGTTGGTAGCGGACTAGCCAAAAACATTCAGTACTTC.

This clone was observed a few times. The rearrangement uses TRBV7-8 and TRBJ1-1, with D hard to call. Germline loops: CDR1 SGHVS, CDR2 FQNEAQ. The CDR3 sequence is 15 residues long. With 2 bases removed from V and 0 bases from J, the gap between germline ends came to 10 bases. The CDR3 DNA sequence: TGTGCCAGCAGCTTACGGCTTAGCATGAACACTGAAGCTTTCTTT. Translated: CASSLRLSMNTEAFF.

The chain joins TRBV5-4 to TRBJ2-7; 9 bases line up with TRBD1. The J segment lost 4 bases and the V segment lost 7 bases, leaving 9 bases of the junction unmatched. Germline loops: CDR1 SGHNT, CDR2 YYREEE (reference sequence). There are 14 residues in the CDR3. The CDR3: CASGRQGGNYEQYF. The CDR3 region has the DNA TGTGCCAGCGGGAGACAGGGGGGCAATTACGAGCAGTACTTC.

The chain is built from TRBV6-5 and TRBJ1-2, with D hard to call. Germline V gene data show CDR1 as MNHEY and CDR2 as SVGAGI. This CDR3 has 14 residues. V lost 5 bases and J lost 1, with 11 bases in between. The CDR3: CASSTLRNNYGYTF. The CDR3 DNA sequence: TGTGCCAGCAGTACCCTCAGGAATAACTATGGCTACACCTTC.

V is TRBV14 and J is TRBJ2-7; no clear D gene. The CDR3 sequence is 16 residues long. The V gene's germline CDR1 is SGHDN and CDR2 FVKESK. V was pared by 1 base and J by 0 bases, with 13 bases between. CDR3 amino acids: CASSQAPLYSSYEQYF. CDR3 nucleotides: TGTGCCAGCAGCCAAGCCCCCCTCTACAGCTCCTACGAGCAGTACTTC.